The 7 T cell receptor beta chains in this list originate from one sample, sequenced in a study of CD8 T cells in ankylosing spondylitis. Study observations and caveats: A TCR beta motif made of fewer than ten highly homologous variants seemed typical of ankylosing spondylitis blood.

For these receptors, no antigen is known. One entry per CDR3 protein results from TCRdb running MiXCR on the 5' RACE reads. The sample lists around 770,000 distinct CDR3 sequences; over 15% were seen once. The sequencing sample was made of blood, either unsorted or a sorted T cell fraction (not recorded which). The receptors derive from a male donor with ankylosing spondylitis.

J is TRBJ2-1 and V is TRBV6-2 or TRBV6-3; 8 bases are a match to TRBD2. The germline gives CDR1 MNHEY, CDR2 SVGEGT. The length of the CDR3 is 16 residues. V shed 8 bases, J shed 2 bases, and the junction held 11 bases outside the gene matches. For the CDR3, the DNA is TGTGCCAGCCTACCAGGAGGACTAGCTGCCTACAATGAGCAGTTCTTC. Residues: CASLPGGLAAYNEQFF.

This clonotype was detected ten times or more. The chain carries TRBV5-1 and TRBJ1-1; possible D gene TRBD1, 5 bases. V was shortened by 0 bases and J by 4 bases, with 13 bases between the two germline ends. CDR1 is SGHRS and CDR2 is YFSETQ in the germline V gene. This CDR3 spans 15 amino acids. CDR3 coding DNA: TGCGCCAGCAGCTTGGCATTAGGGGCAAGCACTGAAGCTTTCTTT. It codes for CASSLALGASTEAFF.

This clonotype showed up just a few times. The rearrangement links TRBV5-1 to TRBJ2-2, with D hard to call. Germline lookup yields CDR1 SGHRS and CDR2 YFSETQ. The CDR3 spans 15 residues. Trimming took off 4 bases at V and 6 bases at J, with 16 bases between the two ends. CDR3 sequence reads: CASSLRLQGPGELFF. Written as DNA, the CDR3 is TGCGCCAGCAGCCTCCGGCTCCAAGGGCCCGGGGAGCTGTTTTTT.

This clonotype was observed a few times. This rearrangement joins TRBV4-2 to TRBJ2-3, with 11 bases aligning to TRBD2. Germline V gives CDR1 LGHNA, CDR2 YNFKEQ. With 0 bases clipped from V and 1 base from J, the junction kept 12 bases outside the gene matches. The CDR3 contains 20 residues. CDR3 sequence: CASSQESVAGGRYGTDTQYF. The DNA for the CDR3 is TGTGCCAGCAGCCAAGAATCGGTAGCGGGAGGGCGATATGGCACAGATACGCAGTATTTT.

This sequence joins TRBV7-9 and TRBJ1-4; 10 bases match TRBD1. Germline trimming cut 5 bases from V and 6 bases from J; bases unmatched to any gene: 6. The V gene's germline CDR1 is SEHNR and CDR2 FQNEAQ (reference sequence). This CDR3 contains 15 residues. The chain's CDR3 is CASSIRQGAYEKLFF. The CDR3 DNA sequence: TGTGCCAGCAGCATCCGACAGGGGGCCTATGAAAAACTGTTTTTT. Full variable domain (missing parts from reference TRBV7-9 and TRBJ1-4): DTGVSQNPRHKITKRGQNVTFRCDPISEHNRLYWYRQTLGQGPEFLTYFQNEAQLEKSRLLSDRFSAERPKGSFSTLEIQRTEQGDSAMYLCASSIRQGAYEKLFFGSGTQLSVL.

This clonotype was seen more than once but under ten times. The V gene is TRBV5-1, the J gene TRBJ2-4; perhaps TRBD2 as D (7 bases). V was pared by 0 bases and J by 5 bases, with 15 bases between. The length of the CDR3 is 16 residues. CDR1 is SGHRS, CDR2 YFSETQ, per germline. The CDR3 here is CASSLVGGGHQNIQYF. CDR3 bases: TGCGCCAGCAGCTTGGTGGGCGGGGGCCACCAAAACATTCAGTACTTC.

This clonotype occurred a few times. The rearrangement joins TRBV18 to TRBJ2-3; the D is unclear. Trimming removed 3 bases at V and 0 bases at J, with 7 bases between. This CDR3 has 14 residues. Germline V gives CDR1 KGHSH, CDR2 LQKENI. The CDR3 is CASSPSPSTDTQYF. The DNA for the CDR3 is TGTGCCAGCTCACCGTCCCCAAGCACAGATACGCAGTATTTT.